This TCR beta chain was observed in a study of blood T cell repertoires in COVID-19. The germline CDR1 and CDR2 sequences are KGHSH and LQKENI. The CDR3 consists of 15 residues. V dropped 2 bases and J dropped 8; count of bases not matched to a gene: 8. The repertoire was sequenced with immunoSEQ multiplex PCR; TCRdb's copy has only in-frame clones and lacks some. The table lists 170,000 or so clones, around nine tenths of them singletons, with around 0.5% in the top ten. This sequence was found in a man aged 60-69 years with COVID-19, enrolled during active disease. The sample consisted of peripheral blood. The rearrangement links TRBV18 to TRBJ1-1; 10 bases are a match to TRBD1. The CDR3 DNA reads TGTGCCAGCTCACCAGGCGGGACAGGGGCCCTAGAAGCTTTCTTT. It specifies CASSPGGTGALEAFF.